This TCR beta chain derives from a study of early T cells in non-severe SARS-CoV-2 infection. Study-level background: Chains were unpaired, as sequencing was done on bulk RNA from unsorted whole blood. Study findings and constraints: Clonotype matching in VDJdb favored anti-spike CD8 responses and did not capture private and CD4 specificities.

The sample holds a few counts of this clonotype. Its target is not known. Separate cDNA molecules each had unique molecular identifiers attached to them. TCRdb re-called the 5' RACE reads with MiXCR, one entry per CDR3 protein. The profile shows under 95,000 distinct CDR3 sequences, less than 15% of them singletons. The V gene end was trimmed by 3 bases and the J gene end by 5 bases; junction bases not matched to a gene: 13. The CDR3 has 16 amino acids. Germline lookup yields CDR1 DFQATT and CDR2 SNEGSKA (reference sequence). Sequencing used whole blood. The gene calls are TRBV20-1 and TRBJ1-5; 7 bases agree with TRBD1. This TCR came from an adult who was a healthcare worker with PCR-confirmed SARS-CoV-2 infection or an uninfected control (not recorded which). The CDR3, as DNA: TGCAGTGCTAGCCCAGGTGGAGGGGGCGGTGATCAGCCCCAGCATTTT. As protein: CSASPGGGGGDQPQHF.